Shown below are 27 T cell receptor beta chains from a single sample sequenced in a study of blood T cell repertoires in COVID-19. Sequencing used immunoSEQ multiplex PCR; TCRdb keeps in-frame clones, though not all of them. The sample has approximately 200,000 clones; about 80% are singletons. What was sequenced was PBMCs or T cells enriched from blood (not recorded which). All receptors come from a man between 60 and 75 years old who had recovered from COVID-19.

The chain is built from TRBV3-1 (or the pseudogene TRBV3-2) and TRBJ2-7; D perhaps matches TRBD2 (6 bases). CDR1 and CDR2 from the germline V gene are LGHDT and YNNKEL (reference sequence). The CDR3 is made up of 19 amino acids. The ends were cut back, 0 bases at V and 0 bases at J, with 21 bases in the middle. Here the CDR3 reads CASSQDRAGLETNSYEQYF. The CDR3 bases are TGTGCCAGCAGCCAAGACAGGGCGGGGCTGGAGACAAACTCCTACGAGCAGTACTTC.

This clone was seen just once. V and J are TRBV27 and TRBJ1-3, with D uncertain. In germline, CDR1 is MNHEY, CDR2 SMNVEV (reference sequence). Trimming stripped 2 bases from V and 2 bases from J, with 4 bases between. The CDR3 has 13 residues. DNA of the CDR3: TGTGCCAGCAGTTTAACGGCTGGAAACACCATATATTTT. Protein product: CASSLTAGNTIYF.

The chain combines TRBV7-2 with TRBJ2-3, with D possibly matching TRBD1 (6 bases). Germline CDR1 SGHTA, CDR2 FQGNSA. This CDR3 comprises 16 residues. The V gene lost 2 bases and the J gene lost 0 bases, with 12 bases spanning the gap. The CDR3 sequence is CASSLLADSSTDTQYF. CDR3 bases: TGTGCCAGCAGCTTACTGGCGGACAGTAGCACAGATACGCAGTATTTT.

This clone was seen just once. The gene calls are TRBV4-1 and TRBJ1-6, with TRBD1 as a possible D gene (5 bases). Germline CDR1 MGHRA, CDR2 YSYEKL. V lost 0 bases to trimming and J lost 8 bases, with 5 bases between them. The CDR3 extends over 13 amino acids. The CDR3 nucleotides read TGCGCCAGCAGCCAAGACAGGGATTCACCCCTCCACTTT. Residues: CASSQDRDSPLHF.

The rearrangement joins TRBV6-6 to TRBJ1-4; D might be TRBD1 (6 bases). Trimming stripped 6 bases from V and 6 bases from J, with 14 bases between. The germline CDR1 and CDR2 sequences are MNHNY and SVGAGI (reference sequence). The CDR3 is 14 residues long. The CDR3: CASRPDSRDEKLFF. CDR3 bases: TGTGCCAGCAGGCCGGACAGTAGGGATGAAAAACTGTTTTTT.

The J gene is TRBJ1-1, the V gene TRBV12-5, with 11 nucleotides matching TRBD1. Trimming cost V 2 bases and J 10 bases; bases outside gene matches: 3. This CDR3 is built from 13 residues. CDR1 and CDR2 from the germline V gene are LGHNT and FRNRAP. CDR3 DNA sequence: TGTGCTAGTGGTTTGATCGGGACAGGGGGAGCTTTCTTT. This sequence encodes CASGLIGTGGAFF.

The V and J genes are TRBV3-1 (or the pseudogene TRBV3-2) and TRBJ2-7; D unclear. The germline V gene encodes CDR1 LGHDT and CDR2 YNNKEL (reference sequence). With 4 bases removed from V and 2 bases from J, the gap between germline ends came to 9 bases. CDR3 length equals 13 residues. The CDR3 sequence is CASSPLSAYEQYF. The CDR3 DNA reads TGTGCCAGCAGCCCCCTCTCAGCCTACGAGCAGTACTTC.

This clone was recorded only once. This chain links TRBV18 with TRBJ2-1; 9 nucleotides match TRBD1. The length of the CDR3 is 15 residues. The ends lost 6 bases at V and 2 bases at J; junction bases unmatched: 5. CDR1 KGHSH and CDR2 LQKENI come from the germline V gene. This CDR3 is CASSTGTGTYNEQFF. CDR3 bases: TGTGCCAGCTCTACCGGGACAGGGACCTACAATGAGCAGTTCTTC.

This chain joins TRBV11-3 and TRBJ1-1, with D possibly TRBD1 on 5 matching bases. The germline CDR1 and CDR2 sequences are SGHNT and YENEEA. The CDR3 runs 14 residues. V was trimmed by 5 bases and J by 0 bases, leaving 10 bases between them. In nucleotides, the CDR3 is TGTGCCAGCAGCCCCCGGGGGATGAACACTGAAGCTTTCTTT. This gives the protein CASSPRGMNTEAFF.

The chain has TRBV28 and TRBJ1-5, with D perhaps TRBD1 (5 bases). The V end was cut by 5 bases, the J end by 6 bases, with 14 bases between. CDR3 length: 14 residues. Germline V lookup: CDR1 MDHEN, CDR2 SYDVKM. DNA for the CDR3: TGTGCCAGCAGTGTTGACAGATATAGTCAGCCCCAGCATTTT. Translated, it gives CASSVDRYSQPQHF.

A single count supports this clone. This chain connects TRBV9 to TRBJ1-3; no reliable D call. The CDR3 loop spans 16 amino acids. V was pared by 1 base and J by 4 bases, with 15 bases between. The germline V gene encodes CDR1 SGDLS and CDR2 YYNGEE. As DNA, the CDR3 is TGTGCCAGCAGCGTAACCCTGGCGGCGGGAGGAAACACCATATATTTT. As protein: CASSVTLAAGGNTIYF.

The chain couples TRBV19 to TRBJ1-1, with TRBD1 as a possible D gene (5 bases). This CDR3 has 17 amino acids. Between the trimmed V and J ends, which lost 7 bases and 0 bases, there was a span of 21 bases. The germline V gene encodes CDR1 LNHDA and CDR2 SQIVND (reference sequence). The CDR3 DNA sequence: TGTGCCAGTACCCCCTATACAGGAACCGGTATGAACACTGAAGCTTTCTTT. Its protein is CASTPYTGTGMNTEAFF.

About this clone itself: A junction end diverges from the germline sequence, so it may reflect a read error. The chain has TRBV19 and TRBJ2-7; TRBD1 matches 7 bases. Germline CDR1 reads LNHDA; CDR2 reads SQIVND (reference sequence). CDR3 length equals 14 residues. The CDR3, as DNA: TGTGCCAGTGCCCGGGACAGTTCCCTTTACGGGCAGTACTTC. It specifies CASARDSSLYGQYF.

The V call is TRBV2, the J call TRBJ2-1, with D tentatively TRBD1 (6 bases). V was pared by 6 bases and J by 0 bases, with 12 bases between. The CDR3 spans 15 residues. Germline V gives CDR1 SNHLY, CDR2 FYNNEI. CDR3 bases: TGTGCCAGCAGCGAGGACAGAAGCTCCTACAATGAGCAGTTCTTC. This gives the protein CASSEDRSSYNEQFF.

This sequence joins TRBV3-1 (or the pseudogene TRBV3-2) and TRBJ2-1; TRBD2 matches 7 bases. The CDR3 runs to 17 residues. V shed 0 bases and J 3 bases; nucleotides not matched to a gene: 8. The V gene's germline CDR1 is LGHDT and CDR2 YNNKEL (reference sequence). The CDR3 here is CASSQESGREGYNEQFF. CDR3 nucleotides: TGTGCCAGCAGCCAAGAATCCGGTAGGGAGGGCTACAATGAGCAGTTCTTC.

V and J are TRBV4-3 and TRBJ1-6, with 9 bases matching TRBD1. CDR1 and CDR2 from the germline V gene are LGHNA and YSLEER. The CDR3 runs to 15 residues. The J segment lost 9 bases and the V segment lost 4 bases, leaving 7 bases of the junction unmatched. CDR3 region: CASSPRTGVFSPLHF. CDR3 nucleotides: TGCGCCAGCAGCCCCCGGACAGGGGTATTTTCACCCCTCCACTTT.

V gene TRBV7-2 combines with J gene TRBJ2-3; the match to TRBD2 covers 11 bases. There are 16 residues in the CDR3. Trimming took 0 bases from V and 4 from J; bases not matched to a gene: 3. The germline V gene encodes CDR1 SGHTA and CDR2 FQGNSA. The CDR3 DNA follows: TGTGCCAGCAGCTTAGCTCAGACTAGCGGGGCAGATACGCAGTATTTT. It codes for CASSLAQTSGADTQYF.

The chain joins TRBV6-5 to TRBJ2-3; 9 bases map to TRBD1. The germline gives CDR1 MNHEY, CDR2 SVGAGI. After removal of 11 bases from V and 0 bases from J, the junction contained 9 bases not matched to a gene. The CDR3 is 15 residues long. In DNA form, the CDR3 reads TGTGCCGGGGGGACCGGGACAGGGAGCACAGATACGCAGTATTTT. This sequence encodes CAGGTGTGSTDTQYF.

The CDR3 here is CASSLGAGGEQYF. The CDR3 nucleotides read TGTGCCAGCAGCTTAGGCGCGGGTGGGGAGCAGTACTTC. The V gene is TRBV7-8, the J gene TRBJ2-7, with D maybe TRBD2 (5 bases). The germline CDR1 and CDR2 sequences are SGHVS and FQNEAQ. The V end was cut by 1 base, the J end by 7 bases, with 11 bases between. The CDR3 sequence is 13 residues long.

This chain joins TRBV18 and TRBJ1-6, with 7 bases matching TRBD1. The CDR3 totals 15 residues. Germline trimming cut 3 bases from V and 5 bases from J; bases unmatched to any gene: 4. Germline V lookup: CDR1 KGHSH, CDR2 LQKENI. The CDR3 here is CASSPRDRNNSPLHF. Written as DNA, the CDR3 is TGTGCCAGCTCACCTCGGGACAGAAATAATTCACCCCTCCACTTT.

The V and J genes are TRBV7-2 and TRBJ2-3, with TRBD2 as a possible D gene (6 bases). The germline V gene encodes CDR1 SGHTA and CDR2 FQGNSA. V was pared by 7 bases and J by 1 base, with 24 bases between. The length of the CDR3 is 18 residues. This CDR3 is CASIPWSSGNLGTDTQYF. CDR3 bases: TGTGCCAGCATCCCGTGGAGTAGCGGCAATCTTGGCACAGATACGCAGTATTTT. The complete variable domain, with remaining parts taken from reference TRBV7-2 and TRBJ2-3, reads GAGVSQSPSNKVTEKGKDVELRCDPISGHTALYWYRQSLGQGLEFLIYFQGNSAPDKSGLPSDRFSAERTGGSVSTLTIQRTQQEDSAVYLCASIPWSSGNLGTDTQYFGPGTRLTVL.

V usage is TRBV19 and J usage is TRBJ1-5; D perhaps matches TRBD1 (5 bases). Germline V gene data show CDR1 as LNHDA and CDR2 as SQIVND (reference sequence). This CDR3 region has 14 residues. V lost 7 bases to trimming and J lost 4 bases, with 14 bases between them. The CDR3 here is CASMPAGRNQPQHF. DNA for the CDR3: TGTGCCAGTATGCCGGCAGGGCGGAATCAGCCCCAGCATTTT.

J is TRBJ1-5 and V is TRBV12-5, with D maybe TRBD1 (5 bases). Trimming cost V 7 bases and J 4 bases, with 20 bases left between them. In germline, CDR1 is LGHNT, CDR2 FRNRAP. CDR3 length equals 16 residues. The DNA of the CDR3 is TGTGCTAGTGCCAGAGCCAGGGAGGAAGGTAATCAGCCCCAGCATTTT. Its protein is CASARAREEGNQPQHF.

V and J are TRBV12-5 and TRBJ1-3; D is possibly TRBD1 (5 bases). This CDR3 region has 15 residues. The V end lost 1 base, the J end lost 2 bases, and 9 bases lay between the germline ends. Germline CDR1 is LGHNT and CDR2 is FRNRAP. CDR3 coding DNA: TGTGCTAGTGGTTTGGGACAGTTTGCTGGAAACACCATATATTTT. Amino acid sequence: CASGLGQFAGNTIYF.

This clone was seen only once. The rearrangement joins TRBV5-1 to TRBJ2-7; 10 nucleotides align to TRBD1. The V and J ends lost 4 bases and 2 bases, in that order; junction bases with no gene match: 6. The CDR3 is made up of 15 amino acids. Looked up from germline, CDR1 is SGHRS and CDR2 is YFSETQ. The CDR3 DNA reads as TGCGCCAGCAGCCCAAGGACAGGGGGACCCTACGAGCAGTACTTC. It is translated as CASSPRTGGPYEQYF.

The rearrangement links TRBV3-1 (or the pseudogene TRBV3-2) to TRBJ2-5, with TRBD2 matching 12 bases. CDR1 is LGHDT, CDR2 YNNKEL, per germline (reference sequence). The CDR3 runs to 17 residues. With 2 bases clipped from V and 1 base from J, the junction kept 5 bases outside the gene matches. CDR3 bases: TGTGCCAGCAGCCAAACCCTAGCGGGGGGGGCCCAAGAGACCCAGTACTTC. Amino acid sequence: CASSQTLAGGAQETQYF.

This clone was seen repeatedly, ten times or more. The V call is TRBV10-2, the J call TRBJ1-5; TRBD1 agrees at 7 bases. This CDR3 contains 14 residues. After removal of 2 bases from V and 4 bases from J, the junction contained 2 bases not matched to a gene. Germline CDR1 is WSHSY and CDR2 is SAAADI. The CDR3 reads CASSETGANQPQHF. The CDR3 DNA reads TGCGCCAGCAGTGAGACAGGGGCGAATCAGCCCCAGCATTTT.